This T cell receptor beta chain was recovered during a study of blood T cell repertoires in COVID-19. Looking at the study overall: In each case, the material was cDNA or gDNA derived from T cells, B-cell-depleted T cells, or PBMCs.

Original data processing: Estimation of nucleated cell counts was performed using reference gene primer amplification. Assay: immunoSEQ multiplex PCR; the TCRdb copy retains only in-frame clones and omits some. V and J calls and clone size are those listed in that table; D and trimming were worked out from the DNA. The top ten hold about 10% of the sample, which has about 140,000 clones, approximately 88% seen once. The CDR3 consists of 19 residues. Looked up from germline, CDR1 is MNHNY and CDR2 is SVGAGI (reference sequence). V shed 5 bases and J 0 bases; nucleotides not matched to a gene: 13. The sequenced sample consisted of peripheral blood. The chain is built from TRBV6-6 and TRBJ2-4, with 10 nucleotides matching TRBD1. This receptor was taken from a man between 60 and 75 years old with active or convalescent COVID-19. The DNA for the CDR3 is TGTGCCAGCAGTCCCTTAGACAGGGGGCGGACGTTAGCCAAAAACATTCAGTACTTC. Translated: CASSPLDRGRTLAKNIQYF.